The rows below give T cell receptor beta chains drawn from one sample of a study of early T cells in non-severe SARS-CoV-2 infection. From the 5' RACE reads, TCRdb called clonotypes with MiXCR, one entry per CDR3 protein. The sample yields tens of thousands of distinct CDR3 sequences, about 4.7% seen once. Sequenced input: whole blood. The receptors shown here come from an adult who was a healthcare worker with PCR-confirmed SARS-CoV-2 infection or an uninfected control (not recorded which). CDR3s include the opening cysteine and the closing phenylalanine or tryptophan. The order of the fields is V gene, J gene, clone size, D gene, CDR3 DNA, CDR3 protein. A D gene is named only where the DNA matches it firmly. Clone size is not always given. Where it is, it says once, few, many or a class for expanded clones.

>TRBV11-2|TRBJ2-1|many|NA
TGTGCCAGCAGCTTAGGGCGGAACAATGAGCAGTTCTTC
CASSLGRNNEQFF
>TRBV7-8|TRBJ1-5|many|NA
TGTGCCAGCAGCTTAGAGAGGGCCCGGAGTAGTCAGCCCCAGCATTTT
CASSLERARSSQPQHF
>TRBV7-2|TRBJ1-5|many|NA
TGTGCCAGCAGCCGGCTACGAGGCGGGCCGCCCAATCAGCCCCAGCATTTT
CASSRLRGGPPNQPQHF
>TRBV5-1|TRBJ1-1|NA|NA
TGCGCCAGCAGCCCGGAAGGGCAGGGGAACACTGAAGCTTTCTTT
CASSPEGQGNTEAFF
>TRBV7-3|TRBJ2-3|NA|NA
TGTGCCAGCAGCCCTGGGGGGCCCCCGGGAACAGATACGCAGTATTTT
CASSPGGPPGTDTQYF
>TRBV20-1|TRBJ1-1|few|NA
TGCAGTGCCCCACAACAACTGAACACTGAAGCTTTCTTT
CSAPQQLNTEAFF
>TRBV5-1|TRBJ2-1|NA|NA
TGCGCCAGCAGCTTGGCCAGGAGCAATGAGCAGTTCTTC
CASSLARSNEQFF
>TRBV11-1|TRBJ2-7|many|TRBD2
TGTGCCAGCAGCTCCGGGACGCGCGGGGGGATCGTCCACGAGCAGTACTTC
CASSSGTRGGIVHEQYF
>TRBV6-5|TRBJ2-1|few|TRBD2
TGTGCCAGCAAGCTCGGGGGGGCCTCGAATGAGCAGTTCTTC
CASKLGGASNEQFF
>TRBV7-2|TRBJ2-5|few|NA
TGTGCCAGCACCCGTCGGGTTAGCGGCCAAGAGACCCAGTACTTC
CASTRRVSGQETQYF
>TRBV27|TRBJ1-2|many|NA
TGTGCCAGCAGTTGGGAGATTACAGGGGGCTACACCTTC
CASSWEITGGYTF
>TRBV7-3|TRBJ2-6|NA|NA
TGTGCCAGCAGCAGATCGGGACAATTGGGCAACGTCCTGACTTTC
CASSRSGQLGNVLTF
>TRBV18|TRBJ1-1|many|NA
TGTGCCAGCTCACCACAGGGGAGAAACACTGAAGCTTTCTTT
CASSPQGRNTEAFF
>TRBV27|TRBJ1-4|few|TRBD1
TGTGCCAGCAGTTTATGGGGGACAGCCGAAAAACTGTTTTTT
CASSLWGTAEKLFF
>TRBV11-2|TRBJ2-3|many|NA
TGTGCCAGCAGCTTAGTCGGGGGGCTGAATACGCAGTATTTT
CASSLVGGLNTQYF
>TRBV6-5|TRBJ2-7|NA|NA
TGTGCCAGCAGCCTGACAGCGAGCTCCTACGAGCAGTACTTC
CASSLTASSYEQYF
>TRBV4-1|TRBJ2-6|many|NA
TGCGCCAGCAGCCAAGAAGCGTCGAGCAGCTCTGGGGCCAACGTCCTGACTTTC
CASSQEASSSSGANVLTF
>TRBV6-1|TRBJ2-1|many|NA
TGTGCCAGCTCCTCAAAAGGTGTCACCTACAATGAGCAGTTCTTC
CASSSKGVTYNEQFF
>TRBV4-2|TRBJ2-3|many|NA
TGTGCCAGCAGCCAAGAAAAGTGGCCAGGGGCCGGCACAGATACGCAGTATTTT
CASSQEKWPGAGTDTQYF
>TRBV7-2|TRBJ1-6|many|NA
TGTGCCAGCAGCTTAGCTAGGGTGGGCAATTCACCCCTCCACTTT
CASSLARVGNSPLHF
>TRBV5-1|TRBJ2-2|many|NA
TGCGCCAGCAGCCCCCTCGCCCGATCGAACACCGGGGAGCTGTTTTTT
CASSPLARSNTGELFF
>TRBV7-2|TRBJ2-3|many|NA
TGTGCCAGCAGTCTTCCCGGGGCAGGCACAGATACGCAGTATTTT
CASSLPGAGTDTQYF
>TRBV5-4|TRBJ2-7|few|TRBD2
TGTGCCAGCAGCCCGGGACTAACCTACGAGCAGTACTTC
CASSPGLTYEQYF
>TRBV12-3/TRBV12-4|TRBJ2-3|NA|TRBD2
TGTGCCAGCAGTTTAGAGGGGACTAGCTCCACAGATACGCAGTATTTT
CASSLEGTSSTDTQYF
>TRBV28|TRBJ2-3|NA|TRBD2
TGTGCCAGCAGTTTTAATGGCGGGGGGCCGGGTACGCAGTATTTT
CASSFNGGGPGTQYF
>TRBV28|TRBJ2-3|many|TRBD2
TGTGCCAGCCGGCGGGGGGGCCGGGATACGCAGTATTTT
CASRRGGRDTQYF
>TRBV6-1|TRBJ2-2|few|TRBD2
TGTGCCAGCAGTGAAACTAGCGTCACCGGGGAGCTGTTTTTT
CASSETSVTGELFF
>TRBV12-2|TRBJ1-1|many|NA
TGTGCAAGTCGCTTATCAAACAGGGAATATTGGTCGGGGGACACTGAAGCTTTCTTT
CASRLSNREYWSGDTEAFF
>TRBV20-1|TRBJ1-1|NA|NA
TGCAGTGTCGGGGTGAACACTGAAGCTTTCTTT
CSVGVNTEAFF